This section outlines one T cell receptor beta chain sequence together with its context. Germline CDR1 and CDR2: MRHNA and SNTAGT. The CDR3 is 19 residues long. After removal of 3 bases from V and 0 bases from J, the junction contained 11 bases not matched to a gene. Clones were sequenced by immunoSEQ multiplex PCR, and TCRdb holds only the in-frame ones, with some missing. The data show about 420,000 clones, with approximately 87% seen just once and about 3.5% held by the top ten. The data derive from a study of Ad26.COV2.S vaccination and SARS-CoV-2 variants. Treatment meaning: some 20 received Ad26.COV2.S at low or high dose, single or two shots; about 5 received placebo; per-sample allocation not given. Repertoires come from day 63 after the first vaccine or placebo injection.

The clonotype was recovered from a person aged 18-65 years who received the Ad26.COV2.S COVID-19 vaccine or a placebo. Specimen: peripheral blood, collected in a trial of Ad26.COV2.S vaccine versus placebo. This chain connects TRBV6-4 to TRBJ2-1, with TRBD2 matching over 10 bases. CDR3 DNA: TGTGCCAGCAGTGAAGTTCTAGCGGGGGATCTAAGCTCCTACAATGAGCAGTTCTTC. It translates to CASSEVLAGDLSSYNEQFF.